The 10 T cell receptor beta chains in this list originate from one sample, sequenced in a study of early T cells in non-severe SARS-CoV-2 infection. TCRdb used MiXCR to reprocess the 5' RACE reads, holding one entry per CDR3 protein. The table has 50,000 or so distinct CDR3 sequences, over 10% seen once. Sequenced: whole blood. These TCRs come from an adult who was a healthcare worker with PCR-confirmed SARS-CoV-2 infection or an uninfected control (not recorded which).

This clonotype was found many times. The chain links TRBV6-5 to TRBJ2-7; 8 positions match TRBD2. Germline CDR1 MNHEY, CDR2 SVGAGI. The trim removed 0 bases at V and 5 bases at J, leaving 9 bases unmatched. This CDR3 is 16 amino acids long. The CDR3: CASSYSRVAGNNEQYF. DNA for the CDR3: TGTGCCAGCAGTTACTCGAGAGTAGCGGGGAACAACGAGCAGTACTTC.

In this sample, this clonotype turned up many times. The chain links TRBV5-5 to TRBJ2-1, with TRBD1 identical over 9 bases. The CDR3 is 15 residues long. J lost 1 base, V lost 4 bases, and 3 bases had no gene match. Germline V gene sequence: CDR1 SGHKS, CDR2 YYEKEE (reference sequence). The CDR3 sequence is CASSPGTGSYNEQFF. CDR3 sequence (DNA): TGTGCCAGCAGCCCGGGGACAGGGTCCTACAATGAGCAGTTCTTC.

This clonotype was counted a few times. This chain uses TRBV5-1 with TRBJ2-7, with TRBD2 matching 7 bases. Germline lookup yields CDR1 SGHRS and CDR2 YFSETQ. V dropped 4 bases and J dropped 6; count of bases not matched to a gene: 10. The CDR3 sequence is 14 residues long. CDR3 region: CASSTGTNKAEQYF. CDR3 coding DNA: TGCGCCAGCAGCACCGGGACTAACAAGGCCGAGCAGTACTTC.

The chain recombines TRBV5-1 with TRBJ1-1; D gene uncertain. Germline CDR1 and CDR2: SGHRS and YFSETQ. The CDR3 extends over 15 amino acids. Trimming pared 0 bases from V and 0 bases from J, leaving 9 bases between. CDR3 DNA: TGCGCCAGCAGCTTGGCGGGATATTTGAACACTGAAGCTTTCTTT. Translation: CASSLAGYLNTEAFF.

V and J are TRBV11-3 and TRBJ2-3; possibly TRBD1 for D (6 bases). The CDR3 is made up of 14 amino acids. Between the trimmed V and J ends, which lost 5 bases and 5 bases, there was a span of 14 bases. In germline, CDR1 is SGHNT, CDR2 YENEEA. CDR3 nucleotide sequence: TGTGCCAGCAGCCCGGGACAAGGAGAAGATACGCAGTATTTT. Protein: CASSPGQGEDTQYF.

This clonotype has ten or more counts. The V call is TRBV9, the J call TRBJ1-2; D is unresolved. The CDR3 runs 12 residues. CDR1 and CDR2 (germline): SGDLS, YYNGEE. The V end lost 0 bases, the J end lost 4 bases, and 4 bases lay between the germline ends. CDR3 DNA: TGTGCCAGCAGCGTAGACAGCTATGGCTACACCTTC. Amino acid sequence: CASSVDSYGYTF. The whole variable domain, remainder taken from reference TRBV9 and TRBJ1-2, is DSGVTQTPKHLITATGQRVTLRCSPRSGDLSVYWYQQSLDQGLQFLIQYYNGEERAKGNILERFSAQQFPDLHSELNLSSLELGDSALYFCASSVDSYGYTFGSGTRLTVV.

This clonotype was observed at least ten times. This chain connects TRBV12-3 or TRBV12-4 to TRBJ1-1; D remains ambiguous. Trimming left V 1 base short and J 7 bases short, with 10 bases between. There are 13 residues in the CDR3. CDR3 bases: TGTGCCAGCAGTTTAGGCCTGAGGGTTGAAGCTTTCTTT. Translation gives CASSLGLRVEAFF.

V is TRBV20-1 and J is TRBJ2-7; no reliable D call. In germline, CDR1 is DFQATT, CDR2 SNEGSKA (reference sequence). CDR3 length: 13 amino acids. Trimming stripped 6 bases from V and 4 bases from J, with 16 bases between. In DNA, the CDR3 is TGCAGTGCCCCTCCCACTACAGTTTACGAGCAGTACTTC. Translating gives CSAPPTTVYEQYF.

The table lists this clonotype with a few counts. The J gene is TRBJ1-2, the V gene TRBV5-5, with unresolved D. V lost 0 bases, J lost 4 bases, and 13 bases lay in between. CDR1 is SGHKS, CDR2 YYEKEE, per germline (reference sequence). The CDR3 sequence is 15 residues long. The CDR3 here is CASSLALTAGYGYTF. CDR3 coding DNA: TGTGCCAGCAGCTTGGCCCTAACAGCGGGCTATGGCTACACCTTC.

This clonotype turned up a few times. CDR3 residues: CAWSVGGSYNEQFF. CDR3 sequence (DNA): TGTGCCTGGAGTGTAGGTGGCTCCTACAATGAGCAGTTCTTC. The chain joins TRBV30 to TRBJ2-1; no clear D gene. From germline, CDR1 is GTSNPN and CDR2 SVGIG (reference sequence). The CDR3 has 14 residues. Trimming shortened V by 0 bases and J by 0 bases, and 6 bases separated the two germline ends.